A selection of T cell receptor beta chains follows, all from one sample in a study of blood T cell repertoires in COVID-19. The protocol was immunoSEQ multiplex PCR, while the TCRdb copy is restricted to in-frame clones and leaves out a portion. The sample has about 170,000 clones; approximately 84% are singletons. Sequences were obtained from peripheral blood. Receptors were obtained from a human donor with acute or convalescent COVID-19. The donor label of this sample is uncertain. Both conserved end residues are part of each CDR3. A D gene is named only where the DNA matches it firmly. The size field is filled for only some rows; it gives once, few, many or a size class.

d_gene: .; j_gene: TRBJ2-2; v_gene: TRBV11-2; abundance: .; CDR3aa: CASSNRATGELFF; CDR3nt: TGTGCCAGCAGCAACAGGGCCACCGGGGAGCTGTTTTTT
d_gene: .; j_gene: TRBJ2-3; v_gene: TRBV2; abundance: .; CDR3aa: CASSESSGADTQYF; CDR3nt: TGTGCCAGCAGTGAAAGCAGCGGCGCAGATACGCAGTATTTT
d_gene: TRBD1; j_gene: TRBJ1-3; v_gene: TRBV6-5; abundance: .; CDR3aa: CASRIDRANTIYF; CDR3nt: TGTGCCAGCAGGATCGACAGGGCGAACACCATATATTTT
d_gene: .; j_gene: TRBJ1-5; v_gene: TRBV10-1; abundance: .; CDR3aa: CASSESIGGPQHF; CDR3nt: TGCGCCAGCAGTGAGTCGATAGGGGGGCCCCAGCATTTT
d_gene: TRBD1; j_gene: TRBJ2-6; v_gene: TRBV19; abundance: .; CDR3aa: CARGTEPWGANVLTF; CDR3nt: TGTGCCAGGGGGACAGAGCCTTGGGGGGCCAACGTCCTGACTTTC
d_gene: .; j_gene: TRBJ1-2; v_gene: TRBV2; abundance: .; CDR3aa: CASSLDSNYGYTF; CDR3nt: TGTGCCAGCAGTCTTGACAGTAACTATGGCTACACCTTC
d_gene: .; j_gene: TRBJ1-5; v_gene: TRBV30; abundance: once; CDR3aa: CAWSGGNGQPQHF; CDR3nt: TGTGCCTGGAGTGGAGGGAACGGGCAGCCCCAGCATTTT
d_gene: TRBD2; j_gene: TRBJ2-7; v_gene: TRBV6-6; abundance: .; CDR3aa: CASSGTSGVSYEQYF; CDR3nt: TGTGCCAGCAGTGGGACTAGCGGGGTATCCTACGAGCAGTACTTC
d_gene: TRBD2; j_gene: TRBJ2-7; v_gene: TRBV7-2; abundance: .; CDR3aa: CASSNRGASGVYEQYF; CDR3nt: TGTGCCAGCAGTAACCGGGGGGCTAGCGGGGTCTACGAGCAGTACTTC
d_gene: TRBD2; j_gene: TRBJ2-5; v_gene: TRBV27; abundance: .; CDR3aa: CASRPTGLGDETQYF; CDR3nt: TGTGCCAGCAGGCCTACGGGACTAGGTGATGAGACCCAGTACTTC
d_gene: TRBD2; j_gene: TRBJ2-2; v_gene: TRBV29-1; abundance: .; CDR3aa: CSVDEGGRSTGELFF; CDR3nt: TGCAGCGTTGACGAGGGCGGGAGGAGCACCGGGGAGCTGTTTTTT
d_gene: TRBD2; j_gene: TRBJ2-3; v_gene: TRBV19; abundance: .; CDR3aa: CASSMGAGGPRDTQYF; CDR3nt: TGTGCCAGTAGTATGGGGGCGGGGGGGCCGAGAGATACGCAGTATTTT
d_gene: TRBD2; j_gene: TRBJ2-1; v_gene: TRBV6-1; abundance: once; CDR3aa: CASREPSGGAYNEQFF; CDR3nt: TGTGCCAGCAGAGAACCTAGCGGGGGCGCCTACAATGAGCAGTTCTTC
d_gene: .; j_gene: TRBJ2-3; v_gene: TRBV10-3; abundance: .; CDR3aa: CAISEPKTDTQYF; CDR3nt: TGTGCCATCAGTGAGCCCAAAACAGATACGCAGTATTTT
d_gene: TRBD1; j_gene: TRBJ1-2; v_gene: TRBV19; abundance: .; CDR3aa: CASSNQGGYGYTF; CDR3nt: TGTGCCAGTAGTAACCAGGGGGGCTATGGCTACACCTTC
d_gene: TRBD1; j_gene: TRBJ2-7; v_gene: TRBV11-2; abundance: .; CDR3aa: CASSLTPDRGHYEQYF; CDR3nt: TGTGCCAGCAGCTTAACCCCGGACAGGGGGCACTACGAGCAGTACTTC
d_gene: TRBD2; j_gene: TRBJ2-1; v_gene: TRBV19; abundance: .; CDR3aa: CASRGRVDNEQFF; CDR3nt: TGTGCCAGTAGGGGGAGGGTGGACAATGAGCAGTTCTTC
d_gene: .; j_gene: TRBJ1-2; v_gene: TRBV11-3; abundance: .; CDR3aa: CASSPIRRRSPAVYGYTF; CDR3nt: TGTGCCAGCAGCCCCATCCGGCGCCGCTCCCCGGCGGTCTATGGCTACACCTTC
d_gene: .; j_gene: TRBJ1-4; v_gene: TRBV2; abundance: few; CDR3aa: CASSEARGNVRLFF; CDR3nt: TGTGCCAGCAGTGAAGCACGGGGTAATGTAAGACTGTTTTTT
d_gene: TRBD2; j_gene: TRBJ2-5; v_gene: TRBV30; abundance: .; CDR3aa: CAWGSAGGGETQYF; CDR3nt: TGTGCCTGGGGATCTGCGGGGGGCGGGGAGACCCAGTACTTC
d_gene: .; j_gene: TRBJ2-5; v_gene: TRBV2; abundance: .; CDR3aa: CASRGPQETQYF; CDR3nt: TGTGCCAGCAGGGGGCCCCAAGAGACCCAGTACTTC
d_gene: .; j_gene: TRBJ1-1; v_gene: TRBV30; abundance: .; CDR3aa: CAWSPHMNTEAFF; CDR3nt: TGTGCCTGGAGTCCCCACATGAACACTGAAGCTTTCTTT
d_gene: .; j_gene: TRBJ1-2; v_gene: TRBV5-4; abundance: few; CDR3aa: CASSLDKGLDGYTF; CDR3nt: TGTGCCAGCAGCTTGGACAAGGGGTTGGATGGCTACACCTTC
d_gene: .; j_gene: TRBJ2-2; v_gene: TRBV30; abundance: .; CDR3aa: CAWRGTGELFF; CDR3nt: TGTGCCTGGAGGGGGACAGGGGAGCTGTTTTTT
d_gene: TRBD1; j_gene: TRBJ1-1; v_gene: TRBV5-1; abundance: .; CDR3aa: CASSLSRGRTEAFF; CDR3nt: TGCGCCAGCAGCTTGAGCAGGGGGAGAACTGAAGCTTTCTTT
d_gene: TRBD1; j_gene: TRBJ2-7; v_gene: TRBV10-1; abundance: .; CDR3aa: CASSEGDSYEQYF; CDR3nt: TGCGCCAGCAGTGAAGGGGACAGCTACGAGCAGTACTTC
d_gene: .; j_gene: TRBJ1-2; v_gene: TRBV27; abundance: .; CDR3aa: CASSLEGARYGYTF; CDR3nt: TGTGCCAGCAGTTTAGAGGGAGCTCGGTATGGCTACACCTTC
d_gene: .; j_gene: TRBJ1-3; v_gene: TRBV7-2; abundance: .; CDR3aa: CASSLLKGVAGNTIYF; CDR3nt: TGTGCCAGCAGCTTACTAAAAGGGGTTGCGGGAAACACCATATATTTT
d_gene: .; j_gene: TRBJ1-1; v_gene: TRBV25-1; abundance: .; CDR3aa: CASRGERRTEAFF; CDR3nt: TGTGCCAGCAGGGGCGAAAGACGGACTGAAGCTTTCTTT
d_gene: TRBD2; j_gene: TRBJ2-1; v_gene: TRBV9; abundance: .; CDR3aa: CASSIRSGSSYNEQFF; CDR3nt: TGTGCCAGCAGTATTAGAAGCGGGAGCTCCTACAATGAGCAGTTCTTC
d_gene: .; j_gene: TRBJ2-3; v_gene: TRBV7-9; abundance: .; CDR3aa: CASSPLGADTQYF; CDR3nt: TGTGCCAGCAGTCCCCTCGGTGCAGATACGCAGTATTTT
d_gene: TRBD2; j_gene: TRBJ2-2; v_gene: TRBV10-2; abundance: .; CDR3aa: CASRVAGTGELFF; CDR3nt: TGCGCCAGCAGAGTAGCGGGCACCGGGGAGCTGTTTTTT
d_gene: TRBD1; j_gene: TRBJ2-5; v_gene: TRBV19; abundance: .; CDR3aa: CASRPVDRGETQYF; CDR3nt: TGTGCCAGTCGGCCGGTCGACAGGGGAGAGACCCAGTACTTC
d_gene: .; j_gene: TRBJ1-6; v_gene: TRBV7-2; abundance: .; CDR3aa: CASSLGGSPLHF; CDR3nt: TGTGCCAGCAGCTTGGGGGGTTCACCCCTCCACTTT
d_gene: .; j_gene: TRBJ1-6; v_gene: TRBV27; abundance: .; CDR3aa: CASSPGGGNSPLHF; CDR3nt: TGTGCCAGCAGCCCTGGGGGGGGGAATTCACCCCTCCACTTT
d_gene: .; j_gene: TRBJ1-1; v_gene: TRBV19; abundance: .; CDR3aa: CASRIQAGVMNTEAFF; CDR3nt: TGTGCCAGTAGAATCCAAGCGGGAGTCATGAACACTGAAGCTTTCTTT
d_gene: TRBD2; j_gene: TRBJ2-5; v_gene: TRBV7-8; abundance: .; CDR3aa: CASNPRGSGRQETQYF; CDR3nt: TGTGCCAGCAACCCCCGAGGTAGCGGGCGCCAAGAGACCCAGTACTTC
d_gene: .; j_gene: TRBJ1-5; v_gene: TRBV21-1; abundance: few; CDR3aa: CASSKAQPPWKGINRLSQHF; CDR3nt: TGTGCCAGCAGCAAAGCACAACCTCCGTGGAAGGGGATCAATCGGCTCTCCCAGCATTTT
d_gene: TRBD1; j_gene: TRBJ1-3; v_gene: TRBV5-4; abundance: .; CDR3aa: CASSGQGSGNTIYF; CDR3nt: TGTGCCAGCAGCGGACAGGGCTCTGGAAACACCATATATTTT
d_gene: TRBD2; j_gene: TRBJ2-6; v_gene: TRBV7-9; abundance: .; CDR3aa: CASSLAVAGANVLTF; CDR3nt: TGTGCCAGCAGTCTAGCGGTTGCTGGGGCCAACGTCCTGACTTTC